This TCR beta chain was observed in a study of preoperative IRX-2 immunotherapy in early breast cancer. Trimming took 5 bases from V and 0 from J, leaving 16 bases between them. The length of the CDR3 is 17 residues. CDR1 WSHSY and CDR2 SAAADI come from the germline V gene. Stated treatment: preoperative locoregional IRX-2 cytokine immunotherapy. Samples came from a phase Ib trial of preoperative locoregional IRX-2 cytokine immunotherapy. Profiling relied on immunoSEQ multiplex PCR, and the TCRdb table lists in-frame clones only, not all of them. The data hold roughly 25,000 clones, with 78% observed a single time.

The sample was lymph node tissue, taken before IRX-2 immunotherapy. This clonotype was sampled from a human donor with breast cancer. The chain has TRBV10-2 and TRBJ1-4, with D unresolved. CDR3 sequence (DNA): TGCGCCAGCAGTCGGACGCGGTTGGGGACAACTAATGAAAAACTGTTTTTT. Protein sequence: CASSRTRLGTTNEKLFF.